This T cell receptor beta chain was recorded in a study of shared clonotypes between healthy human individuals. Turning to the study itself: Each donor's CD4 naive and CD4 memory cells filled three plates apiece, CD8 naive two, and CD8 memory one.

TCRdb's table, derived via immunoSEQ multiplex PCR, lists solely in-frame clones and lacks some. The table lists roughly 2,300,000 clones, roughly 92% of them singletons. Study-level points and caveats: Limited genetic and exposure-history diversity came from having few donors. Compared with memory subsets, naive subsets generally had larger estimated richness.

It was into CD45RA+ naive and CD45RA-negative memory subsets that the CD4+ cells were split. As for this clone: Its antigen is still unknown.

Germline CDR1 SGDLS, CDR2 YYNGEE. The germline V and J ends were trimmed by 0 bases and 0 bases, with 9 bases remaining between them. The length of the CDR3 is 15 residues. The sequence was obtained from a young man in good health. Some clones in this sample may be carry-over from other donors' samples. Sequencing input: naive CD4+ T cells from PBMCs. Subset given: CD45RA+ positively selected. The chain uses TRBV9 and TRBJ2-5, with TRBD1 as a possible D gene (6 bases). The CDR3 sequence is CASSVVGTHQETQYF. The CDR3 DNA sequence: TGTGCCAGCAGCGTAGTTGGGACACACCAAGAGACCCAGTACTTC.